This T cell receptor beta chain originates from a study of shared clonotypes between healthy human individuals. CDR3 size: 15 residues. Germline V CDR1 and CDR2: PRHDT, FYEKMQ (reference sequence). V gave up 5 bases and J gave up 1 base, with 9 bases separating them. The table came from immunoSEQ multiplex PCR; TCRdb's copy has only in-frame clones and leaves some out. The sample includes about 340,000 clones, less than 75% of them seen just once. The J gene is TRBJ2-6, the V gene TRBV13; D ambiguous. The material sequenced was memory CD4+ T cells sorted from blood. Subset here: CD45RA-negative fraction. This receptor was identified in a young man in good health. The chain's CDR3 is CASSPSGSGANVLTF. The CDR3 DNA sequence: TGTGCCAGCAGCCCCAGTGGGTCTGGGGCCAACGTCCTGACTTTC. Full variable domain (outside the CDR3, taken from reference TRBV13 and TRBJ2-6): AAGVIQSPRHLIKEKRETATLKCYPIPRHDTVYWYQQGPGQDPQFLISFYEKMQSDKGSIPDRFSAQQFSDYHSELNMSSLELGDSALYFCASSPSGSGANVLTFGAGSRLTVL.